The TCR beta chain described here comes from a study of shared clonotypes between healthy human individuals. CDR3 length equals 13 residues. The germline V gene has CDR1 SEHNR and CDR2 FQNEAQ (reference sequence). Trimming shortened V by 5 bases and J by 5 bases, and 10 bases separated the two germline ends. Evenly divided among several immunoSEQ plates was the genomic DNA of each subset. Sequencing used immunoSEQ multiplex PCR; TCRdb keeps in-frame clones, though not all of them. Of some 320,000 clones listed, about nine tenths are singletons. The source of this sequence is a man aged 18 to 29 in good health. Material for sequencing was memory CD8+ T cells sorted from blood. Described subset: CD45RO+ cells pooled with CCR7-negative TemRA cells. The chain employs TRBV7-9 and TRBJ1-5; D might be TRBD1 (5 bases). The CDR3 DNA sequence: TGTGCCAGCAGCCCAGGGACCGATCAGCCCCAGCATTTT. This codes for CASSPGTDQPQHF.